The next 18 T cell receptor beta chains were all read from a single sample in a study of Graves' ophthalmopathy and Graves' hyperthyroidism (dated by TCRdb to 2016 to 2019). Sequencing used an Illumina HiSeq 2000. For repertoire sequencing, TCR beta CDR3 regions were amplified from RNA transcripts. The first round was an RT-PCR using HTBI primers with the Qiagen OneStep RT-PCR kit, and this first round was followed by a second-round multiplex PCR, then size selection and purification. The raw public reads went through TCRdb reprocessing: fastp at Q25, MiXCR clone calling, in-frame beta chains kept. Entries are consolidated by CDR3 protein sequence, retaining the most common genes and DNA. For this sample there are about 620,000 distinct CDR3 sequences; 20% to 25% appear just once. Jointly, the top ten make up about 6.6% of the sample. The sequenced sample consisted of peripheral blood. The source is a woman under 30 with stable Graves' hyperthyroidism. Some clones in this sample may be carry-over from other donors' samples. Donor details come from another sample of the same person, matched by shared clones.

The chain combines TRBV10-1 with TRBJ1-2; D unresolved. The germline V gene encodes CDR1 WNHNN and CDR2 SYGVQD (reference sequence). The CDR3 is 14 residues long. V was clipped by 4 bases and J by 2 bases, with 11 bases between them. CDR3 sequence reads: CASSAGPENYGYTF. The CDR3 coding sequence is TGCGCCAGCAGTGCCGGACCTGAAAACTATGGCTACACCTTC.

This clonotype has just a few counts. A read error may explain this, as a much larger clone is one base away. The CDR3 DNA reads as TGTGCCAGCAGTGAACTGAAATCGGGGCGCACTGAAGCTTTCTTT. Its translation: CASSELKSGRTEAFF. V gene TRBV6-1 combines with J gene TRBJ1-1, with a weak D call TRBD1 (5 bases). The CDR3 is 15 residues long. V was trimmed by 2 bases and J by 4 bases, leaving 14 bases between them. Germline V CDR1 and CDR2: MNHNS, SASEGT.

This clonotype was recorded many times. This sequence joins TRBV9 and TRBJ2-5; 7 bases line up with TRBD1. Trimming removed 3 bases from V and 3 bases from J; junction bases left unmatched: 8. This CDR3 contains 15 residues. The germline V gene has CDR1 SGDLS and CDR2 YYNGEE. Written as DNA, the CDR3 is TGTGCCAGCAGCGCCGGACAGGACAGAAAAGAGACCCAGTACTTC. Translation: CASSAGQDRKETQYF. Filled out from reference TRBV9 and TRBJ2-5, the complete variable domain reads DSGVTQTPKHLITATGQRVTLRCSPRSGDLSVYWYQQSLDQGLQFLIQYYNGEERAKGNILERFSAQQFPDLHSELNLSSLELGDSALYFCASSAGQDRKETQYFGPGTRLLVL.

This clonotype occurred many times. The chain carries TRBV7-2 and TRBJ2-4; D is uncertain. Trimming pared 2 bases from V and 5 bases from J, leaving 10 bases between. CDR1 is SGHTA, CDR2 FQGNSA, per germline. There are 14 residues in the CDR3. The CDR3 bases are TGTGCCAGCAGCTTATACCAGGTTGAAAACATTCAGTACTTC. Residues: CASSLYQVENIQYF.

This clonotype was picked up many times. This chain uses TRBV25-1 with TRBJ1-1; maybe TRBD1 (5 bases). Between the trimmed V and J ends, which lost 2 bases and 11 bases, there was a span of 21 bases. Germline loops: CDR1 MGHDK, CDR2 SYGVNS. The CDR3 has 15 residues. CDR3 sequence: CASSERGRSPESAFF. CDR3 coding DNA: TGTGCCAGCAGTGAACGGGGCAGGTCACCTGAAAGTGCTTTCTTT.

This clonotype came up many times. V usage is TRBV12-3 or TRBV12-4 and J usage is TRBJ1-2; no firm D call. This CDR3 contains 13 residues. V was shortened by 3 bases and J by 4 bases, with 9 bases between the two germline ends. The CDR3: CASSLAQSYGYTF. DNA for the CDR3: TGTGCCAGCAGTTTGGCTCAGTCCTATGGCTACACCTTC.

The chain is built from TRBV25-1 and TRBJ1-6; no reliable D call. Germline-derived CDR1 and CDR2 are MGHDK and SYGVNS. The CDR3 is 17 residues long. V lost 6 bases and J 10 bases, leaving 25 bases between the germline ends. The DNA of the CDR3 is TGTGCCAGCAGGCCCCGAGGGTTAGATTTATCAACCTCACCCCTCCACTTT. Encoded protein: CASRPRGLDLSTSPLHF.

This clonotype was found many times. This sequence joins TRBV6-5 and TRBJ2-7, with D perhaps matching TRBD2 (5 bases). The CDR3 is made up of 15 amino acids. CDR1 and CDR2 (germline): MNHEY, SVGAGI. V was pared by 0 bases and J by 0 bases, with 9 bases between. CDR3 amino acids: CASSYSRGYSYEQYF. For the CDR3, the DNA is TGTGCCAGCAGTTACTCACGAGGGTACTCCTACGAGCAGTACTTC.

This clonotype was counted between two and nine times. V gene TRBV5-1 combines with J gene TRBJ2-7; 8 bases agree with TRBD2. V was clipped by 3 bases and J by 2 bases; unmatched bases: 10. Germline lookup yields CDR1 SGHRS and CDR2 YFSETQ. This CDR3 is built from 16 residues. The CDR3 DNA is TGCGCCAGCAGCTCGTCTCCCAGCGGGGGCGCCTACGAGCAGTACTTC. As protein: CASSSSPSGGAYEQYF. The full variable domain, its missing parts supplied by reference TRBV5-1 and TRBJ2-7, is KAGVTQTPRYLIKTRGQQVTLSCSPISGHRSVSWYQQTPGQGLQFLFEYFSETQRNKGNFPGRFSGRQFSNSRSEMNVSTLELGDSALYLCASSSSPSGGAYEQYFGPGTRLTVT.

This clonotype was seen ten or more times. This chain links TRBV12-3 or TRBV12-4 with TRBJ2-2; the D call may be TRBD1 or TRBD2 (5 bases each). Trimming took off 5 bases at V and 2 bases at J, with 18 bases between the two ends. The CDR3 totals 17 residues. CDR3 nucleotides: TGTGCCAGCAGTGCCCGAATAGGGACGTTTAACACCGGGGAGCTGTTTTTT. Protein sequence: CASSARIGTFNTGELFF.

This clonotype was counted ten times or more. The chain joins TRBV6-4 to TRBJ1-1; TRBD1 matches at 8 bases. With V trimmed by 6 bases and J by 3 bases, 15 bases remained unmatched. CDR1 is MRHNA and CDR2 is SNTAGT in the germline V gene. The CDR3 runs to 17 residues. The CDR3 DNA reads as TGTGCCAGCAGGGGCCGGACAGGGACCGAATGGGACACTGAAGCTTTCTTT. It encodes CASRGRTGTEWDTEAFF.

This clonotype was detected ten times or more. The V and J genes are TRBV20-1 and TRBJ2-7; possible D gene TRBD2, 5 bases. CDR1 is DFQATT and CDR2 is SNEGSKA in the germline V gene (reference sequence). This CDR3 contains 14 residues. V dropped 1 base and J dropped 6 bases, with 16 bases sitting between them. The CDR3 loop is CSARVIGPSSEQYF. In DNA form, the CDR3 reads TGCAGTGCTAGAGTCATAGGGCCTAGCAGCGAGCAGTACTTC.

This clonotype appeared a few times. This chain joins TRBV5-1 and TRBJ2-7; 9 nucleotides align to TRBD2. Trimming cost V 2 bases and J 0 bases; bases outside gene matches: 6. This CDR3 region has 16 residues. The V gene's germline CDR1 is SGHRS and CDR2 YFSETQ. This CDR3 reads CASSLGAGGNSYEQYF. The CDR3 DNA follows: TGCGCCAGCAGCTTAGGAGCGGGAGGAAACTCCTACGAGCAGTACTTC.

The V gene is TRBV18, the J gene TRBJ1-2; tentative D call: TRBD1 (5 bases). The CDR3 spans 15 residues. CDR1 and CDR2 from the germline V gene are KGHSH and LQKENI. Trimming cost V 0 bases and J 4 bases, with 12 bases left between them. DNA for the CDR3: TGTGCCAGCTCACCACCGAATGTGGGGGTCTATGGCTACACCTTC. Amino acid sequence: CASSPPNVGVYGYTF. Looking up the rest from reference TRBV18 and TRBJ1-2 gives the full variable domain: NAGVMQNPRHLVRRRGQEARLRCSPMKGHSHVYWYRQLPEEGLKFMVYLQKENIIDESGMPKERFSAEFPKEGPSILRIQQVVRGDSAAYFCASSPPNVGVYGYTFGSGTRLTVV.

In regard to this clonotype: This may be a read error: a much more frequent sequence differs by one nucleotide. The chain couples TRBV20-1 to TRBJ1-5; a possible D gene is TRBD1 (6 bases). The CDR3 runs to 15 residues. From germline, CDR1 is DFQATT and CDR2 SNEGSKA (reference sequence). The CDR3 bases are TGCAGTGCGAGAGCTAAGGGGGATAGCATTCAGCCCCAGCATTTT. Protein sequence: CSARAKGDSIQPQHF.

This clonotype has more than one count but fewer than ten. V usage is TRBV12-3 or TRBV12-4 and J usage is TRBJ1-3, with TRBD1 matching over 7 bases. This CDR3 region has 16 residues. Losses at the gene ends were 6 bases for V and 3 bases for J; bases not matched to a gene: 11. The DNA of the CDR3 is TGTGCCAGCAGCTCCCCGGAGGGGGCGCGTGGAAACACCATATATTTT. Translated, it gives CASSSPEGARGNTIYF.

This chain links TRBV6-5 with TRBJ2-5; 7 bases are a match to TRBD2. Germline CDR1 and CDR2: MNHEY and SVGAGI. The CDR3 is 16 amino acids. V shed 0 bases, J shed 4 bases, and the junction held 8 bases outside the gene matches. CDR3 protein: CASSYSERGERETQYF. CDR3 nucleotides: TGTGCCAGCAGTTACTCAGAGCGGGGAGAGAGAGAGACCCAGTACTTC.

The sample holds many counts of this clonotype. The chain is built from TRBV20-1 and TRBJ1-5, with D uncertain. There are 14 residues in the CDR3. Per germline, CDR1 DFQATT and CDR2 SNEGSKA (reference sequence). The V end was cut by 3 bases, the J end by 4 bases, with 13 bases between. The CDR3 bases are TGCAGTGCTAGGCCGTCGATCGGGAATCAGCCCCAGCATTTT. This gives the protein CSARPSIGNQPQHF.